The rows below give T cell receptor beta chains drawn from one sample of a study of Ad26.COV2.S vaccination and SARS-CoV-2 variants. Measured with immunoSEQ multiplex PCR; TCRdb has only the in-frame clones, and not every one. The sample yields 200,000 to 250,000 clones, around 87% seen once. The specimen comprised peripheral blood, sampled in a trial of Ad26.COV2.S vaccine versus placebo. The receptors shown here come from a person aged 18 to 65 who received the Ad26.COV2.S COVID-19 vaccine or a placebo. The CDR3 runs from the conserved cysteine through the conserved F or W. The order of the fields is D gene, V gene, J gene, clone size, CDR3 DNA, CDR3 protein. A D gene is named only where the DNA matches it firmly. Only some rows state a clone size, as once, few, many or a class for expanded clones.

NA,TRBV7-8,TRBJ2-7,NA,TGTGCCAGCAGCTTAGAATACGAGCAGTACTTC,CASSLEYEQYF
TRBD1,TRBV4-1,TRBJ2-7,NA,TGCGCCAGCAGCCAAGGCCCCGGGACAGGGGGCTCCGAGCAGTACTTC,CASSQGPGTGGSEQYF
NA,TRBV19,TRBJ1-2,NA,TGTGCCAGTAGTCCTGAAACCCGATCCGATGGCTACACCTTC,CASSPETRSDGYTF
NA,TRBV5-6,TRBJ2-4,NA,TGTGCCAGCCACCTCGCTCTAGCCAAAAACATTCAGTACTTC,CASHLALAKNIQYF
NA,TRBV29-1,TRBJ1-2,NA,TGCAGCGTTGAAGACAGGGGTGGTGGCTACACCTTC,CSVEDRGGGYTF
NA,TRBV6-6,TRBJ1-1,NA,TGTGCCAGCAGTCTCCTCGACATTCAGGGGACCACTGAAGCTTTCTTT,CASSLLDIQGTTEAFF
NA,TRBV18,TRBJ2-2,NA,TGTGCCAGCTCACCAACCGGGACCCCGGGCACCGGGGAGCTGTTTTTT,CASSPTGTPGTGELFF
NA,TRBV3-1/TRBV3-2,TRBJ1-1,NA,TGTGCCAGCAGTCCCAGGGTGGTTGGCACTGAAGCTTTCTTT,CASSPRVVGTEAFF
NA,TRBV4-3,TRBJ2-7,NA,TGCGCCAGCAGCCAAGATATGGTGGCAGGGGGGGTCTACGAGCAGTACTTC,CASSQDMVAGGVYEQYF
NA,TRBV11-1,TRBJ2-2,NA,TGTGCCAGCAGCGGCAAGGACGGTAGCCTGTTTTTT,CASSGKDGSLFF
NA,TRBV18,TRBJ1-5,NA,TGTGCCAGCTCACCGGACCTCCCGGCAGAGGACAATCAGCCCCAGCATTTT,CASSPDLPAEDNQPQHF
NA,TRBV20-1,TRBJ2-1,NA,TGCAGTGCTAGTGGCGTCCTCCGGGGGCAGTTCTTC,CSASGVLRGQFF
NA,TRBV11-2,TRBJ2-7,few,TGTGCCAGCAGCTTAGGACAGTTCTACGAGCAGTACTTC,CASSLGQFYEQYF
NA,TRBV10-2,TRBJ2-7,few,TGCGCCAGCGGAGGCAGGAGCTACGAGCAGTACTTC,CASGGRSYEQYF
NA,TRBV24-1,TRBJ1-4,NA,TGTGCCACCAGTGACTCCCGGAGAGGAGGGGAACTGTTTTTT,CATSDSRRGGELFF
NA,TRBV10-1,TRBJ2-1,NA,TGCGCCAGCAAACAGCTAGCGAGCTACAATGAGCAGTTCTTC,CASKQLASYNEQFF
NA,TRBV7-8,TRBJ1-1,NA,TGTGCCAGCAGCCTCGGACAGTTCAACACTGAAGCTTTCTTT,CASSLGQFNTEAFF
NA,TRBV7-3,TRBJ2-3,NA,TGTGCCAGCAGCTTAGGGTTGACGAACCCAGATACGCAGTATTTT,CASSLGLTNPDTQYF
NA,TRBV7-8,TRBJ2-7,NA,TGTGCCAGCAGCCAGGACGGCTACGAGCAGTACTTC,CASSQDGYEQYF
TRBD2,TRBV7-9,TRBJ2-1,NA,TGTGCCAGCAGCCGTACTAGCGGGGGCAATGAGCAGTTCTTC,CASSRTSGGNEQFF
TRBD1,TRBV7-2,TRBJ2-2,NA,TGTGCCATCATTGGGGGGACAGGGGGCACCGGGGAGCTGTTTTTT,CAIIGGTGGTGELFF
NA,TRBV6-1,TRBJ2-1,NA,TGTGCCAGCAGTGAAAGGAATGAGCAGTTCTTC,CASSERNEQFF
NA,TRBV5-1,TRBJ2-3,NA,TGCGCCAGCAGCTCCCCACAGGGCACAGATACGCAGTATTTT,CASSSPQGTDTQYF
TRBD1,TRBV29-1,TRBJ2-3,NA,TGCAGCGTTAACACAGGGGGCTTGGCAGATACGCAGTATTTT,CSVNTGGLADTQYF
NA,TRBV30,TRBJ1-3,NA,TGTGCCTGGAGCTGGGCGGCTGGAAACACCATATATTTT,CAWSWAAGNTIYF
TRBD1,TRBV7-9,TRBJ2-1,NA,TGTGCCAGCAGCTCGCCCCCCGGGACAGCCTACAATGAGCAGTTCTTC,CASSSPPGTAYNEQFF
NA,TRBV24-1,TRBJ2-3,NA,TGTGCCACCAGTGTCGGGGGTTTGGGGGCAGATACGCAGTATTTT,CATSVGGLGADTQYF
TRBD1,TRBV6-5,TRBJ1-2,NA,TGTGCCAGCAGTTACTCGAGTGGTGGGACAGGGTATGGCTACACCTTC,CASSYSSGGTGYGYTF
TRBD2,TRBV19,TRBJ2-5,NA,TGTGCCAGTAGTATTCAGCGGGGGCTGGGGGCCAACCAAGAGACCCAGTACTTC,CASSIQRGLGANQETQYF
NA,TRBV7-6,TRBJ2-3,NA,TGTGCCAGCAGCTTAGGAAGGGCAGTGGGCACAGATACGCAGTATTTT,CASSLGRAVGTDTQYF
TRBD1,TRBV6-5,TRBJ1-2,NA,TGTGCCAGCAGTCAAACACCAGGGGGAGTAGGGGGCTACACCTTC,CASSQTPGGVGGYTF
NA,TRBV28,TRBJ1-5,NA,TGTGCCAGCAGTGCAGAGAGGGGGGATCAGCCCCAGCATTTT,CASSAERGDQPQHF
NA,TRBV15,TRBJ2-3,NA,TGTGCCACCAGCAGAGGCGTCGGGACGGCACGAGATACGCAGTATTTT,CATSRGVGTARDTQYF
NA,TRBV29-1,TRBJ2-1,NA,TGCAGCGTTGATCGGGGTACGACCTACAATGAGCAGTTCTTC,CSVDRGTTYNEQFF
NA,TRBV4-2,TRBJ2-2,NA,TGTGCCAGCAGCCAAGGGGGGTACGGAGACACCGGGGAGCTGTTTTTT,CASSQGGYGDTGELFF
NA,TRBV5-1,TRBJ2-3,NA,TGCGCCAGCAGCTTGCTTCAGACAGATACGCAGTATTTT,CASSLLQTDTQYF
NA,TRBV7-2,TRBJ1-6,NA,TGTGCCAGCGTAACCGGGGTCAATTCACCCCTCCACTTT,CASVTGVNSPLHF
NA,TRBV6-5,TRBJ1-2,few,TGTGCCAGCAGTCTGGAAGCTAACTATGGCTACACCTTC,CASSLEANYGYTF
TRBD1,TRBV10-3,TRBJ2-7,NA,TGTGCCATCAAAGACACCGGGACAGGGTCCTACGAGCAGTACTTC,CAIKDTGTGSYEQYF
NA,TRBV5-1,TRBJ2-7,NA,TGCGCCAGCAGCTCCCGCCCCGGACAGACCTCCTACGAGCAGTACTTC,CASSSRPGQTSYEQYF
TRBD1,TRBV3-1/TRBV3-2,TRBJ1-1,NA,TGTGCCAGCAGCCATTCCGGGACAGGGAACACTGAAGCTTTCTTT,CASSHSGTGNTEAFF
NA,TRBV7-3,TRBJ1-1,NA,TGTGCCAGCAGCCCGTTGAGGCACACTGAAGCTTTCTTT,CASSPLRHTEAFF
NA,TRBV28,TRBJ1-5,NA,TGTGCCAGCAGTTTAAGTTTACGACCGGGGGTTCAGCCCCAGCATTTT,CASSLSLRPGVQPQHF
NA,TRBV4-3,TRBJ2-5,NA,TGCGCCAGCAGCCAAGAGGACACCCGGCAAGAGACCCAGTACTTC,CASSQEDTRQETQYF
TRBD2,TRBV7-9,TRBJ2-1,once,TGTGCCAGCAGCGAACCTCTTAGCGGGAGCAGTTACAATGAGCAGTTCTTC,CASSEPLSGSSYNEQFF
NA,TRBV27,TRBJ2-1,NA,TGTGCCAGCAGTTTATGGGCAGACTACAATGAGCAGTTCTTC,CASSLWADYNEQFF
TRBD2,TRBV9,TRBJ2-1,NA,TGTGCCAGCAGCTGGGAGACTAGCGTATTGGGTGAGCAGTTCTTC,CASSWETSVLGEQFF
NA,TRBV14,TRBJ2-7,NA,TGTGCCAGCAGCCAAGGAACGGGTCTTAGCTCCTACGAGCAGTACTTC,CASSQGTGLSSYEQYF
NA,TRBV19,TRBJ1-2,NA,TGTGCCAGTACCCCTTTCGGACGGGGAGCTTCTAACTATGGCTACACCTTC,CASTPFGRGASNYGYTF
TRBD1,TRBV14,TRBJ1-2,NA,TGTGCCAGCAGCCCCGGACAGGGCTATGGCTACACCTTC,CASSPGQGYGYTF
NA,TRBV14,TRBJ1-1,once,TGTGCCAGCAGCCAAGAGTCAAGGACGGTTGAAGCTTTCTTT,CASSQESRTVEAFF
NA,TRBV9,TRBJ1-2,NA,TGTGCCAGCCGATCGGGGAAGGACTATGGCTACACCTTC,CASRSGKDYGYTF
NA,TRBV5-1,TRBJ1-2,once,TGCGCCAGCAGCTTGGCCCGTAGTGCCGTTAACTATGGCTACACCTTC,CASSLARSAVNYGYTF
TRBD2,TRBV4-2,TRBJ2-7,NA,TGTGCCAGCAGCCAAGAGGATAGCGGGGCCTCCTACGAGCAGTACTTC,CASSQEDSGASYEQYF
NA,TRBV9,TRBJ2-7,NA,TGTGCCAGCAGCGTAGAGTATGAGCCCCAAGTGAGGTCCTACGAGCAGTACTTC,CASSVEYEPQVRSYEQYF
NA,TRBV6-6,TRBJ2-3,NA,TGTGCCAGCATGCCCCCGGGTACAGATACGCAGTATTTT,CASMPPGTDTQYF